Reported below is one T cell receptor (beta chain). Recruited during active infection, patients (from Seattle) were subsequently followed longitudinally. The data are from a study of blood T cell repertoires in COVID-19. On the study more broadly: COVID-19 samples, acute and convalescent, were from the United States, Italy and Spain. PBMCs, B-cell-depleted T cells, or T cells provided the cDNA or gDNA that made up the material.

Germline V gives CDR1 SEHNR, CDR2 FQNEAQ (reference sequence). V was pared by 5 bases and J by 0 bases, with 12 bases between. The CDR3 has 15 residues. TCRdb keeps only in-frame clones here, not all; method: immunoSEQ multiplex PCR. The data show under 200,000 clones, around 87% seen once. The material sequenced was peripheral blood. The receptor was derived from a man between 60 and 75 years old with COVID-19, enrolled during active disease. The V gene is TRBV7-9, the J gene TRBJ2-3, with a tentative D call TRBD2 (6 bases). As DNA, the CDR3 is TGTGCCAGCAGCCTGGGACTTCTCAGCACAGATACGCAGTATTTT. This gives the protein CASSLGLLSTDTQYF.